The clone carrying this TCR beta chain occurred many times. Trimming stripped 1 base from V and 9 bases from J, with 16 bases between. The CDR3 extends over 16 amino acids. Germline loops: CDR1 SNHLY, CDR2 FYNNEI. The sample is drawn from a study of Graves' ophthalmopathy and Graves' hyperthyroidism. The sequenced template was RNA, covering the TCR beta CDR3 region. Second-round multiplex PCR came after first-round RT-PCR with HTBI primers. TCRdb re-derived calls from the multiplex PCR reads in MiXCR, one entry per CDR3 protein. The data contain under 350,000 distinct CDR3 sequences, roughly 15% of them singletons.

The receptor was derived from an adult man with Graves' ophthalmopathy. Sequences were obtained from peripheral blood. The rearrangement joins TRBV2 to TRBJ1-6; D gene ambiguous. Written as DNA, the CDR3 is TGTGCCAGCAGTGAAGACTCACAAATAATCGGTTCACCCCTCCACTTT. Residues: CASSEDSQIIGSPLHF.